This entry lists 26 T cell receptor beta chains sequenced from one sample in a study of tissue T cells after allogeneic stem cell transplantation. Time point given: mouse harvest day 14 after allogeneic transplant. Each mouse received 10^7 T-cell-depleted marrow cells plus 10^6 splenic CD5+ T cells by tail vein. TCRdb's copy holds only in-frame clones and misses some; the assay was immunoSEQ multiplex PCR. This sample yields about 5,700 clones, of which less than 55% are seen a single time; approximately 15% belongs to the top ten. Source material: gut tissue. The source of these receptors is a female BALB/c mouse given C57BL/6 T cells with graft-versus-host disease after an allogeneic hematopoietic cell transplant.

Comment on this clone: All gene names here are mouse names. Read data end 1 residue before the CDR3 end; the end is taken from the germline J gene. The rearrangement uses TRBV13-2 and TRBJ2-1; TRBD1 matches at 11 bases. CDR1 is NNHNN and CDR2 is SYGAGS in the germline V gene (reference sequence). Unmatched junction bases numbered 7, after V lost 2 bases and J lost 3 bases. The CDR3 totals 17 residues. The covered CDR3 bases are TGTGCCAGCGGTGAAGGACAGGGGGCGCGGGGCTATGCTGAGCAGTTC. Amino acid sequence: CASGEGQGARGYAEQF. The whole CDR3 protein reads CASGEGQGARGYAEQFF.

With respect to this clone: This clone may be a read error of a much larger clone one base away. The genes are named according to mouse. Coverage ceases 1 residue before the CDR3 finishes, and the germline J gene fills in the end. The chain employs TRBV13-1 and TRBJ1-2; D call uncertain. This CDR3 contains 14 residues. Germline assignment: CDR1 NSHNY and CDR2 SYGAGN. The CDR3 bases that were read are TGTGCCCGCAGTGATGAAAGAGCAAACTCCGACTACACC. Its translation is CARSDERANSDYT. In full, the CDR3 reads CARSDERANSDYTF.

About this clone: The gene names given are mouse names. The CDR3 extends 1 residue past the end of the read, so its final part is completed from the germline J gene. This chain uses TRBV26 with TRBJ1-1; D ambiguous. V was shortened by 0 bases and J by 5 bases, with 7 bases between the two germline ends. CDR1 is KGHPV, CDR2 FQNQEV, per germline (reference sequence). The CDR3 length is 13 residues. The CDR3 bases that were read are TGTGCCAGCAGTCTGTCGACACAGACAGAAGTCTTC. Its translation is CASSLSTQTEVF. The whole CDR3 region reads CASSLSTQTEVFF.

This clone was counted only a few times. Genes and germline are mouse. Read data end 1 residue before the CDR3 end; the end is taken from the germline J gene. The rearrangement links TRBV13-2 to TRBJ2-5; TRBD1 agrees at 9 bases. V shed 4 bases and J 1 base; nucleotides not matched to a gene: 7. Germline assignment: CDR1 NNHNN and CDR2 SYGAGS (reference sequence). The CDR3 length is 16 residues. This CDR3 reads CASGYRYRGHQDTQYF. CDR3 DNA (partial): TGTGCCAGCGGTTATAGATACAGGGGGCACCAAGACACCCAGTAC.

On this clone: The listed genes are named as in mouse. The read ends 1 residue before the CDR3 terminus; that terminus is restored from the germline J gene. The rearrangement uses TRBV15 and TRBJ2-7; TRBD1 is a possible D gene (6 bases). Trimming shortened V by 6 bases and J by 6 bases, and 9 bases separated the two germline ends. This CDR3 contains 11 residues. Germline V lookup: CDR1 SGHND, CDR2 FRSKSL. The CDR3 region is CASRQGSEQYF. CDR3 bases read: TGTGCCAGCAGGCAGGGGAGTGAACAGTAC.

The table lists this clone with a count of one. Genes and germline come from the mouse. The CDR3 bases that were read are TGCTCCAGCAGTCAGGGGACAAACACAGAAGTCTTC. It yields the protein CSSSQGTNTEVF. The whole CDR3 is CSSSQGTNTEVFF. The chain uses TRBV23 and TRBJ1-1. With the read ending 1 residue before the CDR3 end, the germline J gene is used to fill in that end. The CDR3 extends over 13 amino acids. CDR1 is KGHTA, CDR2 FQNQQP, per germline.

This clone is large. Each gene name is a mouse one. The CDR3 goes on 1 residue after the read ends, and that part is filled in from the germline J gene. The V gene is TRBV19, the J gene TRBJ2-7; D unresolved. Trimming shortened V by 2 bases and J by 3 bases, and 6 bases separated the two germline ends. The CDR3 runs 12 residues. Germline values: CDR1 FNHDT, CDR2 SITEND (reference sequence). The CDR3: CASSIGGYEQYF. The covered CDR3 bases are TGTGCCAGCAGTATTGGTGGCTATGAACAGTAC.

A word on this clone: Any gene name here is a mouse gene name. The CDR3 end lies 1 residue beyond the end of the read and is filled in from the germline J gene. The gene calls are TRBV13-1 and TRBJ2-1; possibly TRBD2 for D (6 bases). Trimming shortened V by 7 bases and J by 1 base, and 15 bases separated the two germline ends. CDR1 is NSHNY, CDR2 SYGAGN, per germline. The CDR3 sequence is 15 residues long. The CDR3 region is CASGESGGNYAEQFF. The CDR3 DNA, read in part, is TGTGCCAGCGGGGAGAGCGGGGGGAACTATGCTGAGCAGTTC.

In regard to this clone: Mouse germline and gene names are used. The read gets to within 1 residue of the CDR3 end, and the germline J gene fills in the rest. The gene calls are TRBV17 and TRBJ2-2; D ambiguous. V was pared by 2 bases and J by 4 bases, with 8 bases between. This CDR3 spans 14 amino acids. Germline loops: CDR1 MNHDT, CDR2 YYDKIL. The CDR3 region is CASSRTRGTGQLYF. The DNA read from the CDR3 is TGTGCTAGCAGTAGAACGCGAGGCACCGGGCAGCTCTAC.

This clone was counted between two and nine times. Gene and germline names: mouse. The read ends 1 residue early relative to the CDR3; the germline J gene fills the gap. The chain has TRBV15 and TRBJ1-3; possible D gene TRBD1, 5 bases. Germline loops: CDR1 SGHND, CDR2 FRSKSL. Trimming removed 3 bases at V and 2 bases at J, with 8 bases between. The CDR3 length is 14 residues. The CDR3 here is CASSFGGAGNTLYF. Incomplete CDR3 DNA: TGTGCCAGCAGTTTTGGGGGGGCTGGAAATACGCTCTAT. The whole variable domain, filled in from reference TRBV15 and TRBJ1-3, reads DAGVTQTPRHEVAEKGQTIILKCEPVSGHNDLFWYRQTKIQGLELLSYFRSKSLMEDGGAFKDRFKAEMLNSSFSTLKIQPTEPKDSAVYLCASSFGGAGNTLYFGEGSRLIVV.

On this clone: At one end the junction does not follow the germline gene, possibly because of a read error. The genes are named according to mouse. The CDR3 goes on 1 residue after the read ends, and that part is filled in from the germline J gene. The chain carries TRBV26 and TRBJ1-2, with D hard to call. The V gene's germline CDR1 is KGHPV and CDR2 FQNQEV (reference sequence). The CDR3 runs to 13 residues. The sequenced part of the CDR3 DNA is TGTACCAGCAGTCTGCCCTCAAACTCCGACTACACC. It yields the protein CTSSLPSNSDYT. The full CDR3 protein is CTSSLPSNSDYTF.

This clone was seen a few times. Genes and germline come from the mouse. The missing CDR3 end, 1 residue past where the read stops, is filled in from the germline J gene. The chain is built from TRBV26 and TRBJ2-5, with 11 bases aligning to TRBD2. The germline CDR1 and CDR2 sequences are KGHPV and FQNQEV (reference sequence). J was trimmed by 4 bases and V by 6 bases; bases with no gene match: 3. The length of the CDR3 is 14 residues. CDR3 sequence reads: CASSLTGGEDTQYF. The part of the CDR3 DNA that was read is TGTGCCAGCAGCTTGACTGGGGGGGAAGACACCCAGTAC.

About this clone: Germline and genes: mouse. The read ends 1 residue shy of where the CDR3 ends; the end is completed using the germline J gene. The V call is TRBV26, the J call TRBJ1-3; 9 bases align to TRBD1. V trimming: 4 bases; J trimming: 0 bases; junction bases outside the gene matches: 1. This CDR3 is 15 amino acids long. Germline V CDR1 and CDR2: KGHPV, FQNQEV (reference sequence). The CDR3: CASSRQGVSGNTLYF. The covered CDR3 bases are TGTGCCAGCAGTCGACAGGGGGTTTCTGGAAATACGCTCTAT.

Turning to this clone: The gene names given are mouse names. The read comes to an end 1 residue before the CDR3 does, leaving the germline J gene to fill in the end. The chain links TRBV12-1 to TRBJ2-2; 8 nucleotides agree with TRBD1. With V trimmed by 2 bases and J by 6 bases, 4 bases remained unmatched. This CDR3 spans 14 amino acids. CDR1 SGHSN and CDR2 HYEKVE come from the germline V gene. The CDR3 bases that were read are TGTGCCAGCTCTCAGAGGACAGGGCCCGGGCAGCTCTAC. This encodes CASSQRTGPGQLY. The whole CDR3 region reads CASSQRTGPGQLYF.

With respect to this clone: Germline and genes: mouse. Read coverage stops 1 residue before the CDR3 terminus; the germline J gene supplies the remainder. The chain links TRBV31 to TRBJ2-3; 10 positions match TRBD2. Unmatched junction bases numbered 2, after V lost 0 bases and J lost 2 bases. There are 15 residues in the CDR3. Germline V gives CDR1 GKSSPN, CDR2 SITVG. The part of the CDR3 DNA that was read is TGTGCCTGGAGTCTAGACTGGGGGGCTGCAGAAACGCTGTAT. Residues: CAWSLDWGAAETLY. The whole CDR3 protein reads CAWSLDWGAAETLYF.

Turning to this clone: The gene names here belong to mouse. The CDR3 extends 1 residue past the end of the read, so its final part is completed from the germline J gene. The V and J genes are TRBV3 and TRBJ2-1; TRBD2 agrees at 12 bases. Germline V gene lookup returns CDR1 SNHLY and CDR2 FYNGKV (reference sequence). The CDR3 contains 16 residues. V was clipped by 4 bases and J by 4 bases; unmatched bases: 5. The CDR3 bases that were read are TGTGCCAGCAGCTCGACTGGGGGGGCGAGGTATGCTGAGCAGTTC. This translates into CASSSTGGARYAEQF. The full CDR3 protein is CASSSTGGARYAEQFF.

Regarding this clone: The germline and genes are mouse ones. The sequence runs out 1 residue before the end of the CDR3; the remainder is reconstructed from the germline J gene. J is TRBJ1-2 and V is TRBV26; D is possibly TRBD1 (6 bases). Germline V lookup: CDR1 KGHPV, CDR2 FQNQEV (reference sequence). V lost 4 bases and J lost 3, with 6 bases in between. CDR3 length equals 12 residues. The CDR3 loop is CASSRTDSDYTF. Partial CDR3 DNA: TGTGCCAGCAGTCGGACAGACTCCGACTACACC.

Regarding this clone: Gene names follow the mouse nomenclature. The read stops 1 residue short of the end of the CDR3; the missing end is completed from the germline J gene. The chain joins TRBV3 to TRBJ2-4; 9 nucleotides line up with TRBD2. CDR3 length: 16 amino acids. Unmatched junction bases numbered 3, after V lost 1 base and J lost 1 base. Germline CDR1 and CDR2: SNHLY and FYNGKV (reference sequence). Incomplete CDR3 DNA: TGTGCCAGCAGCTTAGGCTGGGGGGGACGTCAAAACACCTTGTAC. Amino acids: CASSLGWGGRQNTLY. The full-length CDR3 reads as CASSLGWGGRQNTLYF.

Points on this clone: Gene labels here are mouse ones. Sequencing ends 1 residue short of the CDR3 end; the germline J gene provides the rest. The chain combines TRBV26 with TRBJ1-1; TRBD1 agrees at 7 bases. This CDR3 has 12 amino acids. V trimming: 6 bases; J trimming: 5 bases; junction bases outside the gene matches: 3. Germline CDR1 reads KGHPV; CDR2 reads FQNQEV (reference sequence). The CDR3 spells CASSPGQTEVFF. The covered CDR3 bases are TGTGCCAGCAGCCCGGGACAGACAGAAGTCTTC.

Regarding this clone: The germline and genes are mouse ones. The read halts 1 residue ahead of the CDR3 end, with the missing end drawn from the germline J gene. The chain is built from TRBV19 and TRBJ1-4; tentatively, D is TRBD1 (6 bases). The CDR3 contains 14 residues. The germline CDR1 and CDR2 sequences are FNHDT and SITEND (reference sequence). With 2 bases removed from V and 7 bases from J, the gap between germline ends came to 12 bases. CDR3 DNA, as far as it was read: TGTGCCAGCAGTATGTGGGGGCGCGTCGAAAGATTATTT. This codes for CASSMWGRVERLF. The full-length CDR3 reads as CASSMWGRVERLFF.

As for this clone: The genes are named according to mouse. The read stops 1 residue short of the end of the CDR3; the missing end is completed from the germline J gene. The chain has TRBV26 and TRBJ2-7; 10 bases agree with TRBD1. The CDR3 consists of 13 residues. Per germline, CDR1 KGHPV and CDR2 FQNQEV (reference sequence). The V and J ends lost 4 bases and 5 bases, in that order; junction bases with no gene match: 2. The CDR3 bases that were read are TGTGCCAGCAGTCGACAGGGGGCGGATGAACAGTAC. Translating it yields CASSRQGADEQY. The CDR3 reads in full as CASSRQGADEQYF.

As to this clone: The germline and genes are mouse ones. The missing CDR3 end, 1 residue past where the read stops, is filled in from the germline J gene. This rearrangement joins TRBV14 to TRBJ2-7, with D unresolved. The CDR3 is 13 residues long. V gave up 2 bases and J gave up 7 bases, with 13 bases separating them. The germline gives CDR1 SGHDT, CDR2 FRDEAV. This CDR3 is CASSLGRTGEQYF. CDR3 DNA, as far as it was read: TGTGCCAGCAGTTTGGGCAGGACGGGGGAACAGTAC.

Worth noting for this clone: Gene names denote mouse genes. The read finishes 1 residue shy of the CDR3 end, and the germline J gene is used to complete it. V gene TRBV13-2 combines with J gene TRBJ2-2; no clear D gene. CDR3 length: 11 amino acids. V lost 7 bases to trimming and J lost 5 bases, with 6 bases between them. Germline V gives CDR1 NNHNN, CDR2 SYGAGS (reference sequence). The chain's CDR3 is CASRWTGQLYF. The sequenced part of the CDR3 DNA is TGTGCCAGCAGATGGACCGGGCAGCTCTAC.

Notes on this clone: Genes and germline come from the mouse. The sequenced fragment ends 1 residue before the CDR3 boundary, so the rest is inferred from the germline J gene. The chain is built from TRBV13-1 and TRBJ1-6; 8 nucleotides match TRBD1. TRBJ1-6 is treated as an ORF (open reading frame) with a function not yet certain. The trim removed 0 bases at V and 0 bases at J, leaving 2 bases unmatched. Germline V gene sequence: CDR1 NSHNY, CDR2 SYGAGN. The CDR3 loop spans 17 amino acids. CDR3 DNA, as far as it was read: TGTGCCAGCAGTGATGGGCAGGGGGCTTCCTATAATTCGCCCCTCTAC. Translation: CASSDGQGASYNSPLY. The CDR3 in full is CASSDGQGASYNSPLYF.

About this clone itself: Each gene name is a mouse one. The read finishes 1 residue shy of the CDR3 end, and the germline J gene is used to complete it. V is TRBV12-1 and J is TRBJ2-4; no definite D call. The CDR3 covers 14 residues. V dropped 0 bases and J dropped 0 bases, with 6 bases sitting between them. The V gene's germline CDR1 is SGHSN and CDR2 HYEKVE. The CDR3 loop reads CASSLQSSQNTLYF. CDR3 DNA (partial): TGTGCCAGCTCTCTCCAGTCTAGTCAAAACACCTTGTAC. Combining the CDR3 with reference TRBV12-1 and TRBJ2-4 gives the whole variable domain DSGVVQSPRHIIKEKGGRSVLTCIPISGHSNVVWYQQTLGKELKFLIQHYEKVERDKGFLPSRFSVQQFDDYHSEMNMSALELEDSAMYFCASSLQSSQNTLYFGAGTRLSVL.

With respect to this clone: Genes and germline are mouse. The CDR3 goes on 1 residue after the read ends, and that part is filled in from the germline J gene. The genes are TRBV2 and TRBJ1-4, with D unresolved. Germline V CDR1 and CDR2: LGHNA, YSYQKL. The CDR3 covers 13 residues. Trimming took 1 base from V and 3 from J, leaving 3 bases between them. Here the CDR3 reads CASSQVPNERLFF. The sequenced part of the CDR3 DNA is TGTGCCAGCAGCCAAGTTCCCAACGAAAGATTATTT. Using reference TRBV2 and TRBJ1-4 for the parts outside the CDR3, the full variable domain is DPKIIQKPKYLVAVTGSEKILICEQYLGHNAMYWYRQSAKKPLEFMFSYSYQKLMDNQTASSRFQPQSSKKNHLDLQITALKPDDSATYFCASSQVPNERLFFGHGTKLSVL.